This T cell receptor beta chain was sequenced during a study of shared clonotypes between healthy human individuals (dated by TCRdb to about 2020). Regarding the research as a whole: A couple of women and three men aged 18 to 49 years were included in the cohort. To increase sequencing depth and limit assay-specific biases, TCR repertoire library preparation and sequencing were carried out by different laboratories using diverse techniques. Between about 0.8 and 8.9 billion PBMCs per donor were obtained by leukapheresis. Blood TCR repertoires of several healthy adults were deeply sequenced to estimate repertoire size and the extent of clonotype sharing between individuals. For each donor, CD4 naive and CD4 memory were each run on three plates, CD8 naive on two plates, and CD8 memory on one plate.

Healthy HIV-negative adults with no recently reported acute infections or vaccinations were included as donors. Every donor was a Caucasian adult living in Nashville, Tennessee, USA. CD4+ T cells were enriched through magnetic negative selection, after which naive cells were positively selected on CD45RA and the remaining negative fraction served as the memory subset. Blood was obtained by leukapheresis, after which PBMCs were separated by Ficoll-Histopaque density gradient centrifugation and cryopreserved in liquid nitrogen vapor phase. Purity and quantity of every magnetically sorted T cell population were checked by analytical flow cytometry. Genomic DNA was isolated from each sorted fraction and quantified by UV absorbance on a Nanodrop 2000c. Using the deep immunoSEQ assay, multiplex PCR amplified TCR CDR3 regions from genomic DNA. Extracted genomic DNA from each cell subset was spread evenly across all wells of several immunoSEQ 96-well plates, with each plate serving as a replicate. For sorted subsets, about 220 ng of genomic DNA, equivalent to around 31,000 T cell genomes, went into each replicate PCR. The purified libraries were quantified using a Qubit 3.0 fluorometer, sized with a Bioanalyzer 2100, and then quantified again using the KAPA Library Quantification kit. Every immunoSEQ 96-well plate was sequenced on a dedicated single-read 150-cycle Illumina NextSeq 550 flow cell. In the authors' own workflow: Because only junctional sequences without quality scores were contained in the immunoSEQ output, filtering matching that applied to full-length reads could not be performed. To assign V/J genes and CDR3, sequences were annotated using PyIR, a Python wrapper for IgBLAST v1.9, with IMGT germline references. Any read was removed if the V/J assignment was weak (E-value above 1e-6), the CDR3 was missing, or the read contained stop codons, out-of-frame junctions, or ambiguous translated residues. V3J clonotypes were defined as sequences sharing an identical inferred V gene, J gene, and CDR3 amino acid sequence. Percentage overlap between repertoires was computed as shared unique clonotypes divided by the size of the smaller repertoire. Three approaches were used to assess repertoire richness: RTK rarefaction, the Chao1 estimator, and Recon v2.1 estimates of unobserved clonotypes. Generation probabilities were computed with OLGA for all TCRbeta clonotypes obtained by the gDNA method from four donors. TCRdb took over this immuneACCESS table, retaining in-frame rearrangements with V and J assigned. Such tables are incomplete; in checked studies, under half of the missing clones stem from an unresolved V gene, and the remainder is unexplained. The V and J calls and the clone size are those of that table, but D and trimming were determined from the DNA. The sample includes about 2.4 million clones, with 90% to 95% observed a single time. The ten largest clones take up about 0.34% of the sample.

Worth noting for this clone: Its recognized antigen is unknown. Base quality data are lacking; no much larger clone is found one base away.

General study outcomes and caveats: When a few donors were compared, the shared fraction of clonotypes was around 4.6% for naive CD4, 3.5% for naive CD8, 2% to 2.5% for memory CD4, and under 0.5% for memory CD8. Compared with non-shared clonotypes, the clonotypes found in all four sorted-subset donors had higher generation probabilities. Sampling was limited to blood, and TCR repertoires in tissue likely differ from TCR repertoires in blood. Because the study included a small number of donors, the genetic and exposure-history diversity represented was limited. Even with the large sequencing depth, rarefaction of the sorted-subset datasets indicated that sequencing was incomplete. Larger estimated clonotype richness was generally found for naive subsets than for memory subsets. Pairwise subsampling indicated that sequencing depth was expected to affect the degree of clonotype sharing among donors.

Measured from the cysteine to the phenylalanine, the CDR3 is 15 residues long. The retained sequence is limited to the CDR3, 45 bases, with the frame set at the first base. The CDR1 and CDR2 encoded by the germline V gene are SGHTA and FQGTGA. V is cut by 1 base and J by 3 bases, and the space between the germline ends is 13 bases. The rearrangement joined TRBV7-3 to TRBJ2-7, with the D gene not confidently named. The sequenced sample consisted of naive CD4+ T cells from PBMCs. Explained via the paper, the cell subset or site label denotes: CD45RA+ positively selected. This TCR was recovered from a young man in good health. Some clones in this sample may be carry-over from other donors' samples. The DNA reads as follows: TGTGCCAGCAGCTTAATCGGCGGAAAAAACTACGAGCAGTACTTC. Translated, this gives CASSLIGGKNYEQYF. Where the CDR3 stops, the reference TRBV7-3 and TRBJ2-7 genes take over; the full variable domain is GAGVSQTPSNKVTEKGKYVELRCDPISGHTALYWYRQSLGQGPEFLIYFQGTGAADDSGLPNDRFFAVRPEGSVSTLKIQRTERGDSAVYLCASSLIGGKNYEQYFGPGTRLTVT.